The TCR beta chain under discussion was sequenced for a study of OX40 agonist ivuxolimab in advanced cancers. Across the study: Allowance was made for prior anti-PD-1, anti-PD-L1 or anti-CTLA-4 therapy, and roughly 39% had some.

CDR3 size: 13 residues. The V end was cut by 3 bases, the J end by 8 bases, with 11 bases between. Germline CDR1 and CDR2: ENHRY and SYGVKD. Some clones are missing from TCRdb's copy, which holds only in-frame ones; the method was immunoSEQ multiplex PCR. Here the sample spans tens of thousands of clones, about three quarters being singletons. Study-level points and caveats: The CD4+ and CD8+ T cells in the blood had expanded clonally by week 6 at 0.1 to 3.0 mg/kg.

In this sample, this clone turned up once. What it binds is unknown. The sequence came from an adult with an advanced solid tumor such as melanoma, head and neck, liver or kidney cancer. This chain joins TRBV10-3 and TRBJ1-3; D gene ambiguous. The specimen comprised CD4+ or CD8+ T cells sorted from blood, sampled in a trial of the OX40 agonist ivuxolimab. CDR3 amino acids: CAISDRSGDTIYF. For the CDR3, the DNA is TGTGCCATCAGTGACCGATCCGGTGACACCATATATTTT.